The T cell receptor (beta chain) described here comes from a study of vaccination and CD4 T cells after COVID-19 (dated by TCRdb to the early 2020s). Broadly, across the study: The convalescent cohort comprised six males and four females, including two Hispanic individuals, seven Caucasians, two Asians and one multiracial person. Participants got two doses of the Pfizer-BioNTech BNT162b2 vaccine (n=8) or two doses of the Moderna mRNA-1273 vaccine (n=2). Post-COVID blood samples from convalescent patients were collected a median of roughly 100 days after diagnosis, with a range of roughly 30 to 170 days. Post-vaccine blood samples were collected a median of around 2.5 months after the second vaccine dose, ranging from about 13 to 241 days. The cultures were stimulated with overlapping spike peptide pools from SARS-CoV-2 and from the common cold coronaviruses HCoV-NL63, HCoV-OC43 and HCoV-229E. In control cultures, a CEFX viral epitope pool was used as positive control, an HIV-1 Nef peptide pool was used as negative control, or no peptide was added. In approximately eleven COVID-19 convalescent patients and a few infection-naive healthy vaccine recipients, the spike-specific CD4+ TCR repertoire before mRNA vaccination was compared with the repertoire after mRNA vaccination. What the authors observed across the whole study: In convalescent patients, a median around 86% of post-vaccine SARS-CoV-2-reactive clones were detected only after vaccination, suggesting vaccine-specific priming. The median count of SARS-CoV-2-reactive clonotypes went up from about 23 after infection to roughly 38 after vaccination, although the change was not significant. Of the vaccine-specific clones in convalescent patients, 304 of 307, or nearly all, reacted only to SARS-CoV-2 spike and did not cross-react with common cold coronaviruses. Relatively few convalescent patients were included in the study, and early timepoints after natural infection were not analyzed.

The method was PCR. TCR sequencing of DNA from cultured CD4+ T cells used the Oncomine TCR Beta short-read assay at the Johns Hopkins FTIC core. The QIAamp micro DNA kit was used to extract genomic DNA from the cultured CD4+ T cells. Oncomine TCR Beta libraries from cultured CD4+ T cells were pooled with unique dual indexes and sequenced on an Illumina iSeq 100. The paper's data handling went like this. Non-productive sequences were removed, and CDR3s not starting with C, not ending with F or W, or shorter than 7 amino acids were discarded. The MANAFEST web application was used to identify antigen-specific clonotypes by comparing peptide-stimulated wells against reference wells and other culture wells. For a clone to be called positive, the clone needed an FDR below 0.05, an odds ratio above 5, and a productive frequency above 0.1% in at least two of three replicate wells. Clonotypes that were significantly expanded in both SARS-CoV-2 spike wells and at least one common cold coronavirus spike condition were defined as cross-reactive. Similarity between CDR3 sequences was evaluated in R version 3.6.1 using Levenshtein distances (stringdist) and unrooted phylogenetic trees (ape). Through fastp at Q25 and MiXCR, TCRdb rebuilt clones from the public reads, retaining in-frame beta chains. When rows share a CDR3 protein, they turn into one entry using the most common DNA and genes. TCRdb, rather than the study authors, made the V and J calls. In all, the sample holds about 15,000 distinct CDR3 sequences, and about 83% of those were seen once. The ten largest clones represent 8% to 10% of the sample.

A remark on this clonotype: This receptor's antigen is unknown. The sample holds no much larger clone one base away, and base qualities are not on file.

The label giving this sample's treatment or condition can be read as: approximately nine-day PBMC culture with coronavirus spike peptide pools or control peptides (ViraFEST assay). The ViraFEST assay, used in the study, expanded antigen-specific T cells with peptide pools and then identified the expanded clonotypes through TCR sequencing. Healthy vaccine recipients had no prior SARS-CoV-2 infection, confirmed by negative nucleocapsid antibody tests before and after vaccination. Each well held 1.5 million to 2.5 million PBMCs cultured with approximately 9.1 ug/ml peptide pools in IMDM containing roughly 5% human AB serum and about 10 IU/ml IL-2. Half of the culture medium was replaced with fresh IL-2-containing medium on days 3 and 7. After roughly 9 days of culture, CD4+ T cells were isolated by negative selection with the EasySep CD4+ T cell isolation kit. Ficoll-Paque Plus gradient centrifugation was used to isolate PBMCs from whole blood, and the isolated PBMCs were then either used fresh or cryopreserved at -140C. Culture conditions were generally each tested in triplicate wells.

The TCR comes from a human donor who received a COVID-19 vaccine. Sample: CD4+ T cells from blood, cultured in vitro, taken after SARS-CoV-2 vaccination.

CDR3 loop: CASSTGTRYGYTF. The DNA is as follows: TGTGCCAGCTCAACGGGGACACGCTATGGCTACACCTTC. Recombination connected TRBV6-1 to TRBJ1-2; tentative D gene TRBD1, with 6 bases matching. V is cut by 8 bases and J by 4 bases, and the space between the germline ends is 14 bases. From the cysteine up to the phenylalanine, the CDR3 has a length of 13 residues. Only the CDR3 portion is preserved as DNA: 39 bases, with reading frame beginning at the first base. CDR1 and CDR2, looked up from the germline V gene, are MNHNS and SASEGT.